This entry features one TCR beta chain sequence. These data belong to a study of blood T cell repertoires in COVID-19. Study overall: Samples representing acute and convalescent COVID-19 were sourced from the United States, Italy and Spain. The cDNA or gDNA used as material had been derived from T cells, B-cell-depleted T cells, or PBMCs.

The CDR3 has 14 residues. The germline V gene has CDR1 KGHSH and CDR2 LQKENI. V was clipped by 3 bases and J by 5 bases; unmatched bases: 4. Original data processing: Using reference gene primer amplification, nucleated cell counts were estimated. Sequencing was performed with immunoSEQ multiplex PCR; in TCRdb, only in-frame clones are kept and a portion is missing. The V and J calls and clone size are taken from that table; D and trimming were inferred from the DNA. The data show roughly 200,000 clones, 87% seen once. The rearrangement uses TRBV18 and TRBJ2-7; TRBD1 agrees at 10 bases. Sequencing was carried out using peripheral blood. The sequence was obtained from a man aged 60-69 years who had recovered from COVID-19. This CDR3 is CASSPGTGDHEQYF. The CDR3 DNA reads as TGTGCCAGCTCACCCGGGACAGGGGACCACGAGCAGTACTTC. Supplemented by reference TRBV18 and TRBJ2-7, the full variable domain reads NAGVMQNPRHLVRRRGQEARLRCSPMKGHSHVYWYRQLPEEGLKFMVYLQKENIIDESGMPKERFSAEFPKEGPSILRIQQVVRGDSAAYFCASSPGTGDHEQYFGPGTRLTVT.